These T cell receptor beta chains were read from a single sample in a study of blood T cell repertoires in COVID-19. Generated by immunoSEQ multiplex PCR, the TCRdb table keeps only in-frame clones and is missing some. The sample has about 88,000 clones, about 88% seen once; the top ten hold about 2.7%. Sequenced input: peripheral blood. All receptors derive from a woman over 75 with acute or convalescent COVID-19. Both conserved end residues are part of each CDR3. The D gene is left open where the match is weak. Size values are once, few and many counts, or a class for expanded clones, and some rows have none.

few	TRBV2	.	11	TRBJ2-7	TGTGCCAGCAGCGGGGTCATTGGGCAGTACTTC	CASSGVIGQYF
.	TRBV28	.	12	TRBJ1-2	TGTGCCAGCAGTTTTGTCGGCTATGGCTACACCTTC	CASSFVGYGYTF
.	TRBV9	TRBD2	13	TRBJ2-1	TGTGCCAGCAGCGTAGCCGGGGGGAATGAGCAGTTCTTC	CASSVAGGNEQFF
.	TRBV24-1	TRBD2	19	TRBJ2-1	TGTGCCACCAGTGATCAACCCATGTTAGCGGGAGGGATCTACAATGAGCAGTTCTTC	CATSDQPMLAGGIYNEQFF
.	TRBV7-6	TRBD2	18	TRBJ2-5	TGTGCCAGCAGCTTATCGGCTAGCGGGAGGGCCGTGGGGGAGACCCAGTACTTC	CASSLSASGRAVGETQYF
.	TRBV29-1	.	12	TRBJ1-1	TGCAGCGTTGAAACAGGCGTTACTGAAGCTTTCTTT	CSVETGVTEAFF
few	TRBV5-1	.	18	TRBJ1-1	TGCGCCAGCAGATCTACAGGGCTGTCGCTAGGGCGGAACACTGAAGCTTTCTTT	CASRSTGLSLGRNTEAFF
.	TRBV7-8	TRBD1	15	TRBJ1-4	TGTGCCAGCAGCCTCTGGACAGGGGAGGATGAAAAACTGTTTTTT	CASSLWTGEDEKLFF
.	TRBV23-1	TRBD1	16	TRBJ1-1	TGCGCCAGCAGTCGGAGGGACAGGGAAGAAAGGGGTGAAGCTTTCTTT	CASSRRDREERGEAFF
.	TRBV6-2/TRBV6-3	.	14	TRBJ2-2	TGTGCCAGCAGTAGCGGGTGGGACACCGGGGAGCTGTTTTTT	CASSSGWDTGELFF
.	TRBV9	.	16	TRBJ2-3	TGTGCCAGCAGCCCCCAGGATTTCCGCAAAACAGATACGCAGTATTTT	CASSPQDFRKTDTQYF
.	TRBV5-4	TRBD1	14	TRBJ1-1	TGTGCCAGCAGCGCGGACAGGGGCCCTAAAGAAGCTTTCTTT	CASSADRGPKEAFF
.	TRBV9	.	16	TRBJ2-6	TGTGCCAGCAGCGCCCGGGACACTTCTGGGGCCAACGTCCTGACTTTC	CASSARDTSGANVLTF
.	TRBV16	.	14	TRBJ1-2	TGTGCCAGCAGCCGGACAGCAGCTAACTATGGCTACACCTTC	CASSRTAANYGYTF
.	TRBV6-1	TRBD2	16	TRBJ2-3	TGTGCCAGCAGTGGGCAGGCAGCGGGAGTGGGGGATACGCAGTATTTT	CASSGQAAGVGDTQYF
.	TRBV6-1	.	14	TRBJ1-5	TGTGCCAGCAGTGAACAGGGCCAGAATCAGCCCCAGCATTTT	CASSEQGQNQPQHF
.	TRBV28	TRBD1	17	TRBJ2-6	TGTGCCAGCAGTTTCGGACAGGGCTGGGCTGGGGCCAACGTCCTGACTTTC	CASSFGQGWAGANVLTF
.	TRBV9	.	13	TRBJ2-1	TGTGCCAGCAGTTTCTCACAGGGCAATGAGCAGTTCTTC	CASSFSQGNEQFF
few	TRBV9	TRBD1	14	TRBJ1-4	TGTGCCAGCAGCGTCGACAGGGCTAATGAAAAACTGTTTTTT	CASSVDRANEKLFF
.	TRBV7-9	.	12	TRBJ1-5	TGTGCCAGCAGTCCAGGGTACCAGCCCCAGCATTTT	CASSPGYQPQHF
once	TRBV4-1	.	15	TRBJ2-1	TGCGCCAGCAGCCAAGGCGGGACTGCCTACAATGAGCAGTTCTTC	CASSQGGTAYNEQFF
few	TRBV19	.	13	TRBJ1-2	TGTGCCAGTAGTATCAAAGGACAGTATGGCTACACCTTC	CASSIKGQYGYTF
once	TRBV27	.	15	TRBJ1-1	TGTGCCAGCAGTTTATCAGGGACAATGAACACTGAAGCTTTCTTT	CASSLSGTMNTEAFF
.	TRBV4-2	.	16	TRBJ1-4	TGTGCCAGCAGCCAAACCGGACAGCCTACTAATGAAAAACTGTTTTTT	CASSQTGQPTNEKLFF
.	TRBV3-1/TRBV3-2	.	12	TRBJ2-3	TGTGCCAGCAGCCTCCACACAGATACGCAGTATTTT	CASSLHTDTQYF
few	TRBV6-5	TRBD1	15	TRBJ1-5	TGTGCCAGCAGTCCGTCGGGACAGGGCTTTCGGCCCCAGCATTTT	CASSPSGQGFRPQHF
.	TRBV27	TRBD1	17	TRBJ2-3	TGTGCCAGCAGTTTCGCCTACCCGACAGGGACCACAGATACGCAGTATTTT	CASSFAYPTGTTDTQYF
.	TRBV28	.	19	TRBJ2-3	TGTGCCAGCAGTCTCCCCGTGGACTATCCGTCCACGTCCACAGATACGCAGTATTTT	CASSLPVDYPSTSTDTQYF
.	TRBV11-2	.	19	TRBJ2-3	TGTGCCAGCAGCTTAGACCGGCAGGCCCGGGAAGCTAGCACAGATACGCAGTATTTT	CASSLDRQAREASTDTQYF
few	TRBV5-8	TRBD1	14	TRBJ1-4	TGTGCCAGCAGTACCGGGACAGCGGGTGAAAAACTGTTTTTT	CASSTGTAGEKLFF
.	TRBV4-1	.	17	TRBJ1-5	TGCGCCAGCAGCCAGTCCGTGGGCCCTACGGGGAATCAGCCCCAGCATTTT	CASSQSVGPTGNQPQHF
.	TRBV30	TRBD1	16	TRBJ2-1	TGTGCCTGGGAAACCGGGACAGGGGGCTCCTACAATGAGCAGTTCTTC	CAWETGTGGSYNEQFF
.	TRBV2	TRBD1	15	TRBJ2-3	TGTGCCAGCAGCAATCCGGGACAGGGGGTAGATACGCAGTATTTT	CASSNPGQGVDTQYF
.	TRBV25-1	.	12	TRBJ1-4	TGTGCCAGCAGACAAAGGGAGGAAAAACTGTTTTTT	CASRQREEKLFF
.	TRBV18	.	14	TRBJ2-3	TGTGCCAGCTCACCTCTAGGAGGGACAGATACGCAGTATTTT	CASSPLGGTDTQYF
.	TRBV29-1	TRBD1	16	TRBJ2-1	TGCAGCGTGTTGGGGACAGGTTCTGGTCCCTACAATGAGCAGTTCTTC	CSVLGTGSGPYNEQFF
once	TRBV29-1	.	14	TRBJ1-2	TGCAGCGCTCTGAGCCGGACTTCTAACTATGGCTACACCTTC	CSALSRTSNYGYTF
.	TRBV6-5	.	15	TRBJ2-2	TGTGCCAGCAGTTACCTCGGGGGTCTCACCGGGGAGCTGTTTTTT	CASSYLGGLTGELFF
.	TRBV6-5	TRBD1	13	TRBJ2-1	TGTGCCAGTATGCAGGGGGTGTACAATGAGCAGTTCTTC	CASMQGVYNEQFF
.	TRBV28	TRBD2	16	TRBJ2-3	TGTGCCAGCAACAGTTACCAGGCGGGAGTCACAGATACGCAGTATTTT	CASNSYQAGVTDTQYF
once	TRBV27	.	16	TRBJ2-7	TGTGCCAGCACTCCCTTAGGGGCACAGGCCTCCTACAAGCAGTACTTC	CASTPLGAQASYKQYF
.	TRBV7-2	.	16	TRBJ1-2	TGTGCCAGCAGCTCGTGGTTCAAGACAGCTAACTATGGCTACACCTTC	CASSSWFKTANYGYTF
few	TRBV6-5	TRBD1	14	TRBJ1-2	TGTGCCACCGAACGCAGGGGGGCGCGATATGGCTACACCTTC	CATERRGARYGYTF
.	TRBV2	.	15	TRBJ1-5	TGTGCCAGCAGTGAAGGTCCAGGGGAGACTCAGCCCCAGCATTTT	CASSEGPGETQPQHF
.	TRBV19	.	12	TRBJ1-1	TGTGCCAGCCGAGGGATCATAAATGAAGCTTTCTTT	CASRGIINEAFF
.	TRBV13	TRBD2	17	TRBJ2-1	TGTGCCAGCAGCAGACTAGCGGGGGGGCTTCCCTACAATGAGCAGTTCTTC	CASSRLAGGLPYNEQFF
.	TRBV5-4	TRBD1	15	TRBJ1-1	TGTGCCAGCAGCGAAGGACAGGGACGGAACACTGAAGCTTTCTTT	CASSEGQGRNTEAFF
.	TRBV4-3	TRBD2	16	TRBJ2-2	TGCGCCAGCAGCCATCGGGGGGGAACGAACACCGGGGAGCTGTTTTTT	CASSHRGGTNTGELFF
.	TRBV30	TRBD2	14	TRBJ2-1	TGTGCCTTCACCGGGACTAGCGGGGGTTTTGAGCAGTTCTTC	CAFTGTSGGFEQFF
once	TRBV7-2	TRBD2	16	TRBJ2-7	TGTGCCAGCAGCGCTCCTAGCGGGACGAGCTCCTACGAGCAGTACTTC	CASSAPSGTSSYEQYF